These 9 T cell receptor beta chains originate from one sample sequenced in a study of blood T cell repertoires in COVID-19. Sequenced by immunoSEQ multiplex PCR; TCRdb stores in-frame clones only, minus some. The sample includes 250,000 to 300,000 clones, about 91% of them seen just once. The sequenced sample consisted of PBMCs or T cells enriched from blood (not recorded which). These receptors all stem from a human donor in a cohort exposed to, infected with or recovered from COVID-19 (not recorded which). The donor label of this sample is uncertain.

The genes are TRBV27 and TRBJ1-1; TRBD1 might be the D (6 bases). The CDR3 is made up of 15 amino acids. V lost 6 bases, J lost 1 base, and 15 bases lay in between. In germline, CDR1 is MNHEY, CDR2 SMNVEV (reference sequence). CDR3 bases: TGTGCCAGCAGGGTATTGAGGGGGACGAACACTGAAGCTTTCTTT. As protein: CASRVLRGTNTEAFF.

The chain combines TRBV30 with TRBJ1-2; possibly TRBD1 for D (5 bases). The CDR3 covers 15 residues. Trimming stripped 8 bases from V and 4 bases from J, with 23 bases between. The germline V gene has CDR1 GTSNPN and CDR2 SVGIG (reference sequence). Here the CDR3 reads CAGPRQGGAGYGYTF. DNA of the CDR3: TGTGCCGGGCCCCGCCAGGGAGGGGCGGGCTATGGCTACACCTTC.

This clone was found once. The J gene is TRBJ2-7, the V gene TRBV18; TRBD1 aligns across 9 bases. The CDR3 covers 14 residues. The germline CDR1 and CDR2 sequences are KGHSH and LQKENI. V shed 5 bases and J 5 bases; nucleotides not matched to a gene: 7. In DNA, the CDR3 is TGTGCCAGCTCAGCTACTAGGACAGGGGACGAGCAGTACTTC. Translating it yields CASSATRTGDEQYF.

The chain links TRBV28 to TRBJ1-1, with 8 bases lining up with TRBD1. This CDR3 comprises 15 residues. Germline V gives CDR1 MDHEN, CDR2 SYDVKM. J was trimmed by 4 bases and V by 7 bases; bases with no gene match: 11. The CDR3 protein is CASISTTGGTTEAFF. The CDR3 nucleotides are TGTGCCAGCATTTCGACAACAGGGGGGACCACTGAAGCTTTCTTT.

The V call is TRBV6-5, the J call TRBJ1-2, with D uncertain. This CDR3 spans 14 amino acids. Per the germline V gene, CDR1 is MNHEY and CDR2 is SVGAGI. The ends were cut back, 3 bases at V and 3 bases at J, with 11 bases in the middle. CDR3 in amino acids: CASSYGEADYGYTF. In nucleotides, the CDR3 is TGTGCCAGCAGTTATGGTGAGGCAGACTATGGCTACACCTTC.

The chain recombines TRBV7-2 with TRBJ1-1; D is possibly TRBD1 (6 bases). The CDR3 covers 15 residues. Trimming removed 2 bases from V and 5 bases from J, with 15 bases in between. The germline V gene encodes CDR1 SGHTA and CDR2 FQGNSA. The CDR3 DNA follows: TGTGCCAGCAGCTTAAGGACAGATGGTTGGACTGAAGCTTTCTTT. Amino acids: CASSLRTDGWTEAFF. The variable domain in full, with the rest retrieved from reference TRBV7-2 and TRBJ1-1, is GAGVSQSPSNKVTEKGKDVELRCDPISGHTALYWYRQSLGQGLEFLIYFQGNSAPDKSGLPSDRFSAERTGGSVSTLTIQRTQQEDSAVYLCASSLRTDGWTEAFFGQGTRLTVV.

The V call is TRBV5-1, the J call TRBJ1-6; the D gene is possibly TRBD1 (6 bases). The germline V gene encodes CDR1 SGHRS and CDR2 YFSETQ. V was cut by 5 bases and J by 4 bases, with 13 bases left in between. The CDR3 sequence is 15 residues long. This CDR3 reads CASSWAGDYNSPLHF. CDR3 nucleotide sequence: TGCGCCAGCAGTTGGGCAGGGGATTATAATTCACCCCTCCACTTT.

The chain combines TRBV11-2 with TRBJ2-7; 7 bases fit TRBD1. This CDR3 region has 16 residues. Per germline, CDR1 SGHAT and CDR2 FQNNGV. The trim removed 1 base at V and 2 bases at J, leaving 8 bases unmatched. CDR3 in amino acids: CASSLATGIPAYEQYF. DNA of the CDR3: TGTGCCAGCAGCTTAGCGACAGGGATTCCCGCCTACGAGCAGTACTTC.

V and J are TRBV10-3 and TRBJ1-4, with a tentative D call TRBD1 (6 bases). The CDR3 has 15 residues. Germline assignment: CDR1 ENHRY and CDR2 SYGVKD. V was shortened by 8 bases and J by 5 bases, with 18 bases between the two germline ends. In DNA, the CDR3 is TGTGCCATCTCCGGGGGGCCTTCAGGAAATGAAAAACTGTTTTTT. Its translation: CAISGGPSGNEKLFF.